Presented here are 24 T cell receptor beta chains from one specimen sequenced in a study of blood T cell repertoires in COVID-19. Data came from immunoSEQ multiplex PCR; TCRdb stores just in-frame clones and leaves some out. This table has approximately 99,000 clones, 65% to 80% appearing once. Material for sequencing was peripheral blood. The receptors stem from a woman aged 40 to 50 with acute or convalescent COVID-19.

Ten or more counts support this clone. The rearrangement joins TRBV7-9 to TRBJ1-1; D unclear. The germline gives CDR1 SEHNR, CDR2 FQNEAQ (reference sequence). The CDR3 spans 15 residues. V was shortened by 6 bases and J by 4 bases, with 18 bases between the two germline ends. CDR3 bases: TGTGCCAGCAGTCTATCCGGCGGAATGGGCACTGAAGCTTTCTTT. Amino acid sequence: CASSLSGGMGTEAFF.

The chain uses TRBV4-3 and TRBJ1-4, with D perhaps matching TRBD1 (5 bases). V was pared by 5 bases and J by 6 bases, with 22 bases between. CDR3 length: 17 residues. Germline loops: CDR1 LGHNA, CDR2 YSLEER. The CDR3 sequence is CASSMRWVGGNYEKLFF. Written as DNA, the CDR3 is TGCGCCAGCAGCATGCGTTGGGTGGGGGGTAATTATGAAAAACTGTTTTTT.

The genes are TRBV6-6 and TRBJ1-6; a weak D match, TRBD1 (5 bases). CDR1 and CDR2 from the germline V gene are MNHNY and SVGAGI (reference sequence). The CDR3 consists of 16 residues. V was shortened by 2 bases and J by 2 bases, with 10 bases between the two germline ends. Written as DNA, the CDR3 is TGTGCCAGCAGTTACCCCCGGGGGGCCTATAATTCACCCCTCCACTTT. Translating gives CASSYPRGAYNSPLHF.

CDR3 protein: CASSDSQETQYF. CDR3 in DNA: TGTGCCAGCTCAGACAGCCAAGAGACCCAGTACTTC. The rearrangement uses TRBV18 and TRBJ2-5; D possibly corresponds to TRBD1 (5 bases). CDR1 KGHSH and CDR2 LQKENI come from the germline V gene. The CDR3 runs to 12 residues. V lost 5 bases and J lost 1, with 5 bases in between.

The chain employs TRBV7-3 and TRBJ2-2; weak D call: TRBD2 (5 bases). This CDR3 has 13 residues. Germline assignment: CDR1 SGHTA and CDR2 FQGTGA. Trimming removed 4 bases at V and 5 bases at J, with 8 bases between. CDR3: CASSSLDTGELFF. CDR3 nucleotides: TGTGCCAGCAGCTCACTAGATACCGGGGAGCTGTTTTTT.

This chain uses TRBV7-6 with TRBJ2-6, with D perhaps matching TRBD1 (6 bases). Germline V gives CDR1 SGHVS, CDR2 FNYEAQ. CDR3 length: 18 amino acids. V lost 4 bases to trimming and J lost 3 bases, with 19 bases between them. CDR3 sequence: CASSSNPAGEYGANVLTF. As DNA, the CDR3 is TGTGCCAGCAGCTCCAACCCCGCAGGGGAGTATGGGGCCAACGTCCTGACTTTC.

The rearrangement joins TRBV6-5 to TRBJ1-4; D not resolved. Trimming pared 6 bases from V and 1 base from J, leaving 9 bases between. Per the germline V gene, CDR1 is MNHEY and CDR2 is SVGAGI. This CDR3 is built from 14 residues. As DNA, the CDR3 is TGTGCCAGCAGACGGGGAGTAACTAATGAAAAACTGTTTTTT. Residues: CASRRGVTNEKLFF.

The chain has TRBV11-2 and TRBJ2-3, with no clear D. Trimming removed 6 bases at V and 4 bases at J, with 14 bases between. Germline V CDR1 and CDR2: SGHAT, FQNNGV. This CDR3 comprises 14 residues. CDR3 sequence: CASRYSVTADTQYF. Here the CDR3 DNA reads TGTGCCAGCAGGTACAGTGTTACAGCAGATACGCAGTATTTT.

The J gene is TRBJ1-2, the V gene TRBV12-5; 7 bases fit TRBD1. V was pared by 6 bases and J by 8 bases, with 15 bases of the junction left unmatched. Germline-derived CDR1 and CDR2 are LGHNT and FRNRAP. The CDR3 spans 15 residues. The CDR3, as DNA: TGTGCTAGTGGACACTCCGACAGGGCCGTGGGCGGCTACACCTTC. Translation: CASGHSDRAVGGYTF.

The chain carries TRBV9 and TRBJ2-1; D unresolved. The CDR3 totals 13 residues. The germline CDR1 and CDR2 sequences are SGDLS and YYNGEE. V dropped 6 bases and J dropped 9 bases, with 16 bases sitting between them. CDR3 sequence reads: CASMLHRYGEQFF. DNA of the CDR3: TGTGCCAGCATGCTGCACCGGTATGGTGAGCAGTTCTTC.

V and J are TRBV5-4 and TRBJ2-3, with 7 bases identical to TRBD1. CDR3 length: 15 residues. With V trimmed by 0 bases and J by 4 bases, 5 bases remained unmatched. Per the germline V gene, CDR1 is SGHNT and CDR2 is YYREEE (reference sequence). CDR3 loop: CASSLGQGGPDTQYF. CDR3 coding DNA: TGTGCCAGCAGCTTGGGACAGGGTGGACCAGATACGCAGTATTTT.

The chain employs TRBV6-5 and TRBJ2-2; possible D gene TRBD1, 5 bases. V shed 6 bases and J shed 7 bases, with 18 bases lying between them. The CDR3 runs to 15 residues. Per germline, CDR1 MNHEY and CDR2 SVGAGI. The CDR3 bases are TGTGCCAGCAGCCTAACCTCACAGGTTCACGGGGAGCTGTTTTTT. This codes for CASSLTSQVHGELFF.

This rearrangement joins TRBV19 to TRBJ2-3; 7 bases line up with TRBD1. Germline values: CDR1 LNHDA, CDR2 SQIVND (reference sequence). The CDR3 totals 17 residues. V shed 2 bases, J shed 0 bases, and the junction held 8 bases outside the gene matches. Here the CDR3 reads CASSISRDSFSTDTQYF. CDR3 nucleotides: TGTGCCAGTAGTATATCACGGGACAGCTTCAGCACAGATACGCAGTATTTT.

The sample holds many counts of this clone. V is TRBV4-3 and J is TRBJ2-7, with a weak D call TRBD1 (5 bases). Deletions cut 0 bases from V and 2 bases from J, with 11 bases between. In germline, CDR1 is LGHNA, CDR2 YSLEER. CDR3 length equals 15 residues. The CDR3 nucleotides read TGCGCCAGCAGCCAAGATGGGGCAGCCCCCTACGAGCAGTACTTC. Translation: CASSQDGAAPYEQYF.

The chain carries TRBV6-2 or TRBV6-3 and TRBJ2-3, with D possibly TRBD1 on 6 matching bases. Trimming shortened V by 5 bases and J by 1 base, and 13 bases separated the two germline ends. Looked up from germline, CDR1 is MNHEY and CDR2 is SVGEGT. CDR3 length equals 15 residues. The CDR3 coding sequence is TGTGCCAGCAGTCCCCTCCGGACAGGCACAGATACGCAGTATTTT. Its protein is CASSPLRTGTDTQYF.

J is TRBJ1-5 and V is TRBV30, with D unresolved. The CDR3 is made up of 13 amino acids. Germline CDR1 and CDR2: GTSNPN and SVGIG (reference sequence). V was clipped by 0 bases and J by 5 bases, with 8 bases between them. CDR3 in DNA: TGTGCCTGGAGTGTATTCGGGGATCAGCCCCAGCATTTT. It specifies CAWSVFGDQPQHF.

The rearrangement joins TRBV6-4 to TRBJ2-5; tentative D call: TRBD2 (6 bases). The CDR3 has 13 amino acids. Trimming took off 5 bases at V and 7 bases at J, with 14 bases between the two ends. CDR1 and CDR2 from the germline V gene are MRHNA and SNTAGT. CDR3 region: CASSQTREGTQYF. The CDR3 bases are TGTGCCAGCAGTCAGACTAGAGAAGGGACCCAGTACTTC.

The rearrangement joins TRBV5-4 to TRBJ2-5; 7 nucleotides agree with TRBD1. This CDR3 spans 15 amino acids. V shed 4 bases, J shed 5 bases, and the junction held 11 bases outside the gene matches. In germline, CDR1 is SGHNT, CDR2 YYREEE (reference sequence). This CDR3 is CASSPQGVKGETQYF. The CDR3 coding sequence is TGTGCCAGCAGCCCCCAGGGGGTTAAGGGGGAGACCCAGTACTTC.

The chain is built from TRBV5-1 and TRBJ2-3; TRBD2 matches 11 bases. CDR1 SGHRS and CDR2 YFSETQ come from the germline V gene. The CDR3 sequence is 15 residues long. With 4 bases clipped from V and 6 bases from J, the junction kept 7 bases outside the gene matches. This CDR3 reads CASSPLAGGEDTQYF. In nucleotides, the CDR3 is TGCGCCAGCAGCCCGTTAGCGGGGGGGGAGGATACGCAGTATTTT.

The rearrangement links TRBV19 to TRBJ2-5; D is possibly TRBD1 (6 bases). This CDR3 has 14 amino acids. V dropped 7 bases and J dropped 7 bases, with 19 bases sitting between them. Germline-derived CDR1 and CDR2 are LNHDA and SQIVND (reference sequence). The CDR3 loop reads CASKDSQGPGTQYF. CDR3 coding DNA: TGTGCCAGTAAAGACTCACAGGGCCCGGGGACCCAGTACTTC.

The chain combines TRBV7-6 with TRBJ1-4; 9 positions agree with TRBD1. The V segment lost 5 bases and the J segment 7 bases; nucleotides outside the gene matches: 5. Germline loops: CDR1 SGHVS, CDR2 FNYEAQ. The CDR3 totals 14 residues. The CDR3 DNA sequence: TGTGCCAGCAGCCCGGGACAGGGAGGTGAAAAACTGTTTTTT. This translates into CASSPGQGGEKLFF.

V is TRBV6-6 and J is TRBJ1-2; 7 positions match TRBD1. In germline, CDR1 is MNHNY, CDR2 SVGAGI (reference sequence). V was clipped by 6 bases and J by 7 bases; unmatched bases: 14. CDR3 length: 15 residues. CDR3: CASSHGTVQFLGYTF. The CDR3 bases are TGTGCCAGCAGCCACGGGACAGTACAGTTCCTTGGCTACACCTTC.

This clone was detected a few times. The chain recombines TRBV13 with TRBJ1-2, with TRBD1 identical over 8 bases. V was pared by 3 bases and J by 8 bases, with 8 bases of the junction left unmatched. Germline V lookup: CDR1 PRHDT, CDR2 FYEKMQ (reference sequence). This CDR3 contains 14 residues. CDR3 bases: TGTGCCAGCAGCTTTGGTGGACAGGGTGAAGGCTACACCTTC. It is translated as CASSFGGQGEGYTF.

This chain's CDR3 is CASSPHRDPNNEQFF. CDR3 in DNA: TGTGCCAGCAGCCCCCACAGGGACCCCAACAATGAGCAGTTCTTC. This chain joins TRBV11-3 and TRBJ2-1, with D possibly being TRBD1 (6 bases). This CDR3 comprises 15 residues. In germline, CDR1 is SGHNT, CDR2 YENEEA. V lost 5 bases and J lost 5, with 16 bases in between.